This is a list of T cell receptor beta chains from one sample in a study of blood T cells in healthy people across ages. TCRdb processed the 5' RACE reads anew with MiXCR; each CDR3 protein has one entry. The table records 450,000 to 650,000 distinct CDR3 sequences, 24% of them present only once. In addition, the sample was reused for a study of T cells of mothers and their children.

The sequenced sample consisted of blood. These receptor sequences come from a boy between 5 and 17 years old in good health. Both conserved end residues are part of each CDR3. The D gene is left open where the match is weak. Expanded clones are given a class, and other clones once, few, many or no size at all.

D	size	V	J	CDR3
NA	few	TRBV7-2	TRBJ1-1	CASIQQFRGRANEAFF
TRBD2	few	TRBV4-2	NA	CASSQEGLAYYEQYF
NA	once	TRBV28	TRBJ1-4	CASISPGTNEKLFF
TRBD1	few	TRBV7-2	TRBJ1-2	CASSSGQMVGRNHGYTF
NA	few	TRBV28	TRBJ2-5	CASRPPDRRAQYF
NA	NA	TRBV11-1	TRBJ2-1	CASSLAADQSSYNEQFF
NA	NA	TRBV12-3/TRBV12-4	TRBJ1-5	CASSLVKDQPQHF
NA	few	TRBV30	TRBJ1-1	CAWSLGGGTTEAFF
TRBD1	few	TRBV4-1	NA	CASSPRDRASYEQYF
NA	few	TRBV12-3/TRBV12-4	TRBJ1-2	CASSLNRYGYTF
NA	few	TRBV4-3	NA	CASSQEWQGTYEQYF
TRBD2	NA	TRBV7-8	TRBJ2-3	CASRYLGTSGGAVGDTQYF
NA	NA	TRBV28	TRBJ2-7	CASSNRVYEQYF
NA	NA	TRBV25-1	TRBJ1-2	CASSEGDWGYTF
NA	NA	TRBV6-5	TRBJ2-7	CASSQGGTHYEQYF
NA	few	TRBV10-3	TRBJ2-5	CAISARDGGPQETQYF
NA	few	TRBV12-3/TRBV12-4	TRBJ2-2	CASSLDWGAGAGELFF